The 7 T cell receptor beta chains reported below all come from one sample, sequenced in a study of blood T cell repertoires in COVID-19. The data were produced by immunoSEQ multiplex PCR, yet TCRdb's version contains in-frame clones alone and is incomplete. The sample contains fewer than 350,000 clones, around 90% of which appear only once. Material: peripheral blood. Every receptor here comes from a young man with COVID-19, enrolled during active disease.

As to this clone: The same CDR3 can be traced to other DNA sequences in this sample. The V call is TRBV7-9, the J call TRBJ1-3; 9 nucleotides agree with TRBD1. This CDR3 contains 15 residues. Per the germline V gene, CDR1 is SEHNR and CDR2 is FQNEAQ (reference sequence). Losses at the gene ends were 6 bases for V and 0 bases for J; bases not matched to a gene: 3. CDR3 coding DNA: TGTGCCAGCAGTCCGACAGGGGGCTCTGGAAACACCATATATTTT. Translating it yields CASSPTGGSGNTIYF.

The CDR3 nucleotides read TGTGCCAGCAGCTTATCGTCCGGGAGCGACACCGGGGAGCTGTTTTTT. Translation gives CASSLSSGSDTGELFF. This chain connects TRBV11-3 to TRBJ2-2; the D gene is possibly TRBD2 (6 bases). V lost 2 bases to trimming and J lost 3 bases, with 13 bases between them. The CDR3 loop spans 16 amino acids. Germline V gives CDR1 SGHNT, CDR2 YENEEA.

The chain combines TRBV6-6 with TRBJ1-5; D remains unclear. Germline loops: CDR1 MNHNY, CDR2 SVGAGI (reference sequence). V was shortened by 0 bases and J by 6 bases, with 3 bases between the two germline ends. The CDR3 contains 12 residues. CDR3 in amino acids: CASSYSSQPQHF. CDR3 sequence (DNA): TGTGCCAGCAGTTACTCGAGTCAGCCCCAGCATTTT.

The J gene is TRBJ1-2, the V gene TRBV28; TRBD1 agrees at 7 bases. The CDR3 has 14 residues. The V and J ends lost 4 bases and 5 bases, in that order; junction bases with no gene match: 7. Germline CDR1 reads MDHEN; CDR2 reads SYDVKM. The CDR3 region is CASSSGDRPYGYTF. The CDR3 coding sequence is TGTGCCAGCAGTTCCGGGGACAGACCATATGGCTACACCTTC.

The CDR3 DNA reads as TGTGCCAGCAGCCAAGACCCAAGCGGGGGATTCACAGATACGCAGTATTTT. It yields the protein CASSQDPSGGFTDTQYF. This chain connects TRBV4-2 to TRBJ2-3; 8 positions agree with TRBD2. The CDR3 is 17 amino acids. Germline V gene lookup returns CDR1 LGHNA and CDR2 YNFKEQ. The ends lost 0 bases at V and 2 bases at J; junction bases unmatched: 7.

CDR3 in amino acids: CASSSVGGGPDRWNEQFF. The CDR3 DNA sequence: TGTGCCAGCAGCTCAGTAGGCGGGGGGCCCGACAGGTGGAATGAGCAGTTCTTC. V and J are TRBV11-2 and TRBJ2-1; 8 positions agree with TRBD2. Germline loops: CDR1 SGHAT, CDR2 FQNNGV. V was pared by 4 bases and J by 7 bases, with 18 bases of the junction left unmatched. The CDR3 has 18 residues.

The chain combines TRBV5-4 with TRBJ2-3; weak D call: TRBD2 (6 bases). The CDR3 runs to 17 residues. Germline lookup yields CDR1 SGHNT and CDR2 YYREEE (reference sequence). The V end was cut by 2 bases, the J end by 3 bases, with 19 bases between. The DNA of the CDR3 is TGTGCCAGCAGCTTTTTTTTGGGGGGATTCGGGACAGATACGCAGTATTTT. Residues: CASSFFLGGFGTDTQYF.